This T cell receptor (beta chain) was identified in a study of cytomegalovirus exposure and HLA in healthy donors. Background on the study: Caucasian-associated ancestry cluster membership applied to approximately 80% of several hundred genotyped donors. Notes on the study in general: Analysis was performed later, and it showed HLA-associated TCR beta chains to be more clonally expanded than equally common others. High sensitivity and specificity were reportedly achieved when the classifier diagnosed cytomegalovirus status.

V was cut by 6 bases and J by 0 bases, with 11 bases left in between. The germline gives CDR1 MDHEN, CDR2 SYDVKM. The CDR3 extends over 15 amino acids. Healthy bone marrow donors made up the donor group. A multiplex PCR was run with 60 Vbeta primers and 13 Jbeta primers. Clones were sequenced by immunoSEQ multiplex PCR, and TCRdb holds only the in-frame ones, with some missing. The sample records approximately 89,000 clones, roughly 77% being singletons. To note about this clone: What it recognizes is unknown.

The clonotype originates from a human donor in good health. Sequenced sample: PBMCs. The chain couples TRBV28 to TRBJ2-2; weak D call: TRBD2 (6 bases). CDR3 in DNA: TGTGCCAGCAGGGTGGCGGGGCCGAACACCGGGGAGCTGTTTTTT. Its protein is CASRVAGPNTGELFF.